What follows describes a single T cell receptor beta chain. The sample belongs to a study of T cells expressing NK-cell markers. From germline, CDR1 is SGHAT and CDR2 FQNNGV. This CDR3 spans 15 amino acids. TCRdb re-called the 5' RACE reads; one entry per CDR3 protein, DNA not given. The sample spans 500,000 to 700,000 distinct CDR3 sequences; the ten largest clones claim approximately 3.6%. This clonotype originated in a man younger than 30 in good health. Material for sequencing was blood T cells: a sorted CD56 or NKG2C T cell subset, CD4+ or CD8+ T cells, or bulk PBMC T cells (not recorded which). The chain is built from TRBV11-2 and TRBJ2-5; the D call from TCRdb, TRBD1, cannot be confirmed without DNA. This CDR3 is CASSPRDRGPKTQYF.